These T cell receptor beta chains were read from a single sample in a study of T cell responses to AZD1222 COVID-19 vaccine. Libraries were prepared by immunoSEQ multiplex PCR; TCRdb keeps only in-frame clonotypes and omits some of them. The table records 150,000 to 200,000 clones, around 90% of them present only once. The material was peripheral blood, obtained 28 days after the second AZD1222 dose. Receptors were obtained from an adult who received the AZD1222 COVID-19 vaccine. The CDR3 runs from the conserved cysteine through the conserved F or W. D genes are given only for firm matches. The size entry is marked missing in some rows and otherwise reads once, few, many or a size class.

>NA|TRBV6-6|TRBJ1-3|NA
CASSQTGALRNTIYF
TGTGCCAGCAGCCAAACCGGGGCGCTAAGAAACACCATATATTTT
>NA|TRBV14|TRBJ1-3|NA
CASSPGTGNTIYF
TGTGCCAGCAGCCCGGGGACTGGAAACACCATATATTTT
>NA|TRBV14|TRBJ2-1|NA
CASSQEATVLELNEQFF
TGTGCCAGCAGCCAAGAGGCGACGGTACTGGAATTGAATGAGCAGTTCTTC
>NA|TRBV24-1|TRBJ1-1|TRBD1
CATRRTGTESSEAFF
TGTGCCACCAGAAGAACCGGGACAGAGTCCTCTGAAGCTTTCTTT
>NA|TRBV18|TRBJ1-1|NA
CASSPLARYQGLNTEAFF
TGTGCCAGCTCACCGTTGGCCCGTTACCAGGGACTGAACACTGAAGCTTTCTTT
>NA|TRBV28|TRBJ2-1|TRBD2
CASSLSSGRSAAYNEQFF
TGTGCCAGCAGTTTGTCTAGCGGGAGATCTGCGGCTTACAATGAGCAGTTCTTC
>NA|TRBV19|TRBJ1-1|NA
CASSMLEAHTEAFF
TGTGCCAGTAGTATGTTAGAGGCTCACACTGAAGCTTTCTTT
>once|TRBV18|TRBJ1-4|TRBD1
CASSPSGQGARKLFF
TGTGCCAGCTCACCCTCGGGACAGGGGGCGCGAAAACTGTTTTTT
>NA|TRBV5-3|TRBJ2-5|NA
CARSFSLTGTGETQYF
TGTGCCAGAAGCTTTTCGCTGACCGGGACGGGAGAGACCCAGTACTTC
>NA|TRBV3-1/TRBV3-2|TRBJ2-7|TRBD2
CASSPTSGTYEQYF
TGTGCCAGCAGCCCTACTAGCGGGACCTACGAGCAGTACTTC
>NA|TRBV5-1|TRBJ1-4|TRBD1
CASSLTGQGVYGEKLFF
TGCGCCAGCAGCTTGACGGGACAGGGGGTCTACGGTGAAAAACTGTTTTTT
>NA|TRBV10-3|TRBJ1-6|TRBD1
CAISWGQGNSPLHF
TGTGCCATCAGTTGGGGACAGGGGAATTCACCCCTCCACTTT
>NA|TRBV10-3|TRBJ1-2|NA
CAISDPTVGGYTF
TGTGCCATCAGTGACCCGACCGTTGGGGGCTACACCTTC
>NA|TRBV10-2|TRBJ1-2|NA
CASSAERGYGYTF
TGCGCCAGCAGTGCAGAAAGGGGCTATGGCTACACCTTC
>NA|TRBV24-1|TRBJ1-2|TRBD1
CATSLNRDRGVISYGYTF
TGTGCCACCAGCCTGAATCGGGACAGGGGGGTTATTAGCTATGGCTACACCTTC
>NA|TRBV5-4|TRBJ1-6|NA
CASSLVQGVIGSPLHF
TGTGCCAGCAGCTTGGTACAGGGCGTAATCGGTTCACCCCTCCACTTT